The entry below describes one TCR beta chain. What it recognizes is unknown. This CDR3 contains 11 residues. From germline, CDR1 is MNHNY and CDR2 SVGAGI (reference sequence). V was pared by 11 bases and J by 8 bases, with 13 bases between. The PCR was carried out with 60 Vbeta primers and 13 Jbeta primers. Assay used: immunoSEQ multiplex PCR; TCRdb lists only in-frame clones, some missing. In the table there are 150,000 to 200,000 clones, 65% to 85% of which are singletons. The data stem from a study of cytomegalovirus exposure and HLA in healthy donors. Study findings and constraints: In a later analysis, TCR beta V- and J-gene trimming was associated with a missense DCLRE1C variant.

The chain carries TRBV6-6 and TRBJ2-1; the D gene is possibly TRBD2 (6 bases). The sequenced sample was PBMCs. The clonotype originates from a boy aged 2 to 9 in good health and CMV-seronegative. Here the CDR3 DNA reads TGTGCCGGGGGACTTTTGGATGAGCAGTTCTTC. Protein product: CAGGLLDEQFF.